Listed below are T cell receptor beta chains from one sample, sequenced in a study of T cells in Graves' hyperthyroidism and ophthalmopathy. MiXCR, run by TCRdb on the multiplex PCR reads, gives a single entry per CDR3 protein. The table includes approximately 700,000 distinct CDR3 sequences, about 45% detected once. The specimen sequenced was peripheral blood or thyroid tissue (not recorded which). The receptor set was obtained from an adult man with Graves' disease, either hyperthyroidism or ophthalmopathy (not recorded which). Each CDR3 is given with its conserved first and last residue. The D gene is left open where the match is weak. Some rows have no size entry. The others give once, few or many, or a class for an expanded clone.

TRBV29-1,many,NA,TRBJ2-5,CSVEAQEETQYF,TGCAGCGTTGAAGCTCAAGAAGAGACCCAGTACTTC
TRBV7-9,NA,NA,TRBJ2-7,CASSDQAVGVSYEQYF,TGTGCCAGCAGCGACCAAGCGGTGGGGGTTTCCTACGAGCAGTACTTC
TRBV10-3,NA,NA,TRBJ2-2,CAISESGPNTGELFF,TGTGCCATCAGTGAGTCAGGGCCGAACACCGGGGAGCTGTTTTTT
TRBV9,few,TRBD2,TRBJ2-2,CASSDRTSGMNTGELFF,TGTGCCAGCAGCGACCGGACTAGCGGGATGAACACCGGGGAGCTGTTTTTT
TRBV10-3,NA,NA,TRBJ1-3,CAISRTASGNTIYF,TGTGCCATCAGTCGGACAGCCTCTGGAAACACCATATATTTT
TRBV29-1,many,NA,TRBJ1-1,CSVGRGTEAFF,TGCAGCGTTGGGAGGGGCACTGAAGCTTTCTTT
TRBV19,many,NA,TRBJ1-2,CASSFNDRSDGYTF,TGTGCCAGTAGTTTTAACGACAGGTCGGATGGCTACACCTTC
TRBV15,NA,TRBD1,TRBJ1-5,CATSRGGQGGSQPQHF,TGTGCCACCAGCAGAGGGGGACAGGGGGGAAGTCAGCCCCAGCATTTT
TRBV13,NA,NA,TRBJ2-7,CASSLGGVSYEQYF,TGTGCCAGCAGCTTAGGCGGGGTCTCCTACGAGCAGTACTTC
TRBV7-9,many,NA,TRBJ2-6,CASSLESAWVPGANVLTF,TGTGCCAGCAGCTTGGAGTCAGCCTGGGTTCCTGGGGCCAACGTCCTGACTTTC
TRBV15,NA,TRBD2,TRBJ2-7,CATSSLKAQLAVDEQYF,TGTGCCACCAGCAGCTTAAAGGCCCAGCTAGCGGTCGACGAGCAGTACTTC
TRBV12-3/TRBV12-4,many,TRBD1,TRBJ1-6,CASSLGGGNSPLHF,TGTGCCAGCAGCTTAGGGGGCGGTAATTCACCCCTCCACTTT
TRBV20-1,few,TRBD1,TRBJ1-5,CSASAMGQGSGQPQHF,TGCAGTGCTAGCGCAATGGGACAGGGTTCCGGGCAGCCCCAGCATTTT
TRBV10-2,few,NA,TRBJ2-7,CASSQEAGLSYEQYF,TGTGCCAGCAGCCAAGAGGCAGGGCTCTCCTACGAGCAGTACTTC
TRBV6-6,few,NA,TRBJ2-2,CASSYLDTGELFF,TGTGCCAGCAGTTACCTAGACACCGGGGAGCTGTTTTTT
TRBV12-3/TRBV12-4,NA,NA,TRBJ1-5,CASSSAGRPTQHF,TGTGCCAGCAGCTCCGCTGGGAGGCCGACCCAGCATTTT
TRBV7-8,few,NA,TRBJ1-6,CASSSAGNSPLHF,TGTGCCAGCAGCTCCGCCGGGAATTCACCCCTCCACTTT
TRBV5-6,few,TRBD1,TRBJ1-2,CASRPGTGLYGYTF,TGTGCCAGCAGGCCCGGGACAGGGCTCTATGGCTACACCTTC
TRBV24-1,many,TRBD1,TRBJ1-2,CATSDPSDREVGGYTF,TGTGCCACCAGTGACCCCTCGGACAGGGAAGTTGGTGGCTACACCTTC
TRBV7-2,NA,NA,TRBJ1-3,CASSLAAPLNTIYF,TGTGCCAGCAGCTTAGCGGCTCCTTTGAACACCATATATTTT
TRBV15,many,NA,TRBJ1-5,CATSRVGGGSNQPQHF,TGTGCCACCAGCAGAGTAGGTGGGGGAAGCAATCAGCCCCAGCATTTT
TRBV5-1,many,TRBD1,TRBJ1-4,CASSHRDRTEKLFF,TGCGCCAGCAGCCACCGGGACAGAACTGAAAAACTGTTTTTT
TRBV25-1,NA,TRBD1,TRBJ1-2,CASRLWDRGSGYTF,TGTGCCAGCAGACTATGGGACAGGGGAAGTGGCTACACCTTC
TRBV9,NA,NA,TRBJ1-2,CASSATFSSYGYTF,TGTGCCAGCAGCGCAACCTTTAGCAGCTATGGCTACACCTTC
TRBV2,NA,NA,TRBJ1-5,CASSEAYGGNQPQHF,TGTGCCAGCAGTGAAGCTTATGGGGGCAATCAGCCCCAGCATTTT
TRBV20-1,NA,TRBD2,TRBJ2-5,CSARSPSGEQETQYF,TGCAGTGCTAGGAGTCCTAGCGGGGAGCAAGAGACCCAGTACTTC
TRBV9,NA,NA,TRBJ1-1,CASSQGAGTNTEAFF,TGTGCCAGCAGCCAAGGAGCGGGGACGAACACTGAAGCTTTCTTT
TRBV10-3,NA,NA,TRBJ1-6,CAISESVADNSPLHF,TGTGCCATCAGTGAGTCGGTGGCAGATAACTCACCCCTCCACTTT
TRBV24-1,NA,NA,TRBJ1-1,CATSDFSGDKAFF,TGTGCCACCAGTGATTTTTCGGGGGATAAGGCTTTCTTT
TRBV29-1,once,TRBD1,TRBJ1-3,CSAWTGSSYGYTIYF,TGCAGCGCCTGGACAGGGAGCTCCTATGGCTACACCATATATTTT
TRBV24-1,many,TRBD1,TRBJ1-2,CATSDSGTVGYTF,TGTGCCACCAGTGACTCCGGGACAGTCGGCTACACCTTC
TRBV11-1,once,TRBD1,TRBJ1-5,CASSLDRVGGYSNQPQHF,TGTGCCAGCAGTTTAGACAGGGTGGGGGGATATAGCAATCAGCCCCAGCATTTT
TRBV24-1,NA,NA,TRBJ1-4,CATSDPGAGEKLFF,TGTGCCACCAGTGATCCAGGGGCGGGCGAAAAACTGTTTTTT
TRBV2,many,TRBD2,TRBJ2-7,CASGTGTSGSYEQYF,TGTGCCAGCGGAACCGGGACTAGCGGTTCCTACGAGCAGTACTTC
TRBV15,many,NA,TRBJ1-2,CATSREGIPAYGYTF,TGTGCCACCAGCAGAGAGGGAATCCCGGCCTATGGCTACACCTTC
TRBV9,NA,TRBD1,TRBJ1-5,CASSPQGVAGQPQHF,TGTGCCAGCTCACCGCAGGGGGTCGCGGGCCAGCCCCAGCATTTT
TRBV4-2,many,NA,TRBJ2-7,CASSPLLGEQYF,TGTGCCAGCAGCCCCCTCCTGGGCGAGCAGTACTTC
TRBV19,NA,NA,TRBJ1-2,CASSITGSNYGYTF,TGTGCCAGTAGTATAACAGGTTCTAACTATGGCTACACCTTC
TRBV24-1,NA,NA,TRBJ1-1,CAASSFQGRGDTEAFF,TGTGCCGCCAGCAGCTTTCAAGGACGGGGCGACACTGAAGCTTTCTTT
TRBV6-5,NA,NA,TRBJ1-5,CASTLGGLQGRQPQHF,TGTGCCAGCACTCTTGGAGGACTTCAAGGGCGTCAGCCCCAGCATTTT
TRBV6-1,NA,TRBD1,TRBJ2-2,CVGADRAENTGELFF,TGTGTCGGCGCCGACAGGGCAGAGAACACCGGGGAGCTGTTTTTT
TRBV28,NA,TRBD1,TRBJ1-5,CASSTSRQGSGQPQHF,TGTGCCAGCAGTACTTCCCGACAGGGCTCGGGCCAGCCCCAGCATTTT
TRBV5-1,NA,TRBD1,TRBJ1-2,CASSLDGRGSYGYTF,TGCGCCAGCAGCTTGGACGGCAGGGGGAGTTATGGCTACACCTTC
TRBV2,many,TRBD1,TRBJ1-2,CASISGTGGGYTF,TGTGCCAGCATATCCGGGACAGGGGGAGGCTACACCTTC
TRBV12-3/TRBV12-4,NA,TRBD1,TRBJ1-5,CASSTTGEGQPQHF,TGTGCCAGCAGTACCACAGGGGAGGGTCAGCCCCAGCATTTT
TRBV7-9,NA,NA,TRBJ1-1,CASSSLRGNTEAFF,TGTGCCAGTAGCTCCCTCAGGGGTAACACTGAAGCTTTCTTT
TRBV19,few,NA,TRBJ1-1,CASSARTDSYMNTEAFF,TGTGCCAGTAGTGCCCGGACAGATTCCTACATGAACACTGAAGCTTTCTTT
TRBV10-2,many,NA,TRBJ1-2,CASRGKTGTRRYGYTF,TGCGCCAGCAGGGGTAAGACAGGAACAAGACGTTATGGCTACACCTTC
TRBV29-1,few,NA,TRBJ2-7,CSGRGQYAYEQYF,TGCAGCGGCCGAGGACAGTACGCCTACGAGCAGTACTTC
TRBV15,NA,NA,TRBJ1-1,CATSREQGDGWWAFF,TGTGCCACCAGCAGAGAGCAGGGTGACGGATGGTGGGCTTTCTTT
TRBV9,few,NA,TRBJ1-1,CASSHGRTDHEAFF,TGTGCCAGCAGCCATGGACGGACAGACCATGAAGCTTTCTTT